This section outlines one T cell receptor beta chain sequence together with its context. These data are taken from a study of blood T cell repertoires in COVID-19. The V and J ends lost 3 bases and 6 bases, in that order; junction bases with no gene match: 7. CDR3 length equals 15 residues. Germline CDR1 and CDR2: KGHSH and LQKENI. Generated by immunoSEQ multiplex PCR, the TCRdb table keeps only in-frame clones and is missing some. Of about 210,000 clones in the sample, around 83% were seen once. This chain joins TRBV18 and TRBJ1-5; 8 nucleotides agree with TRBD1. Sequencing input: peripheral blood. The receptor comes from a woman aged 45-65 years with acute or convalescent COVID-19. In DNA, the CDR3 is TGTGCCAGCTCACCTAGCAGGGGGCCTGGTCAGCCCCAGCATTTT. Protein sequence: CASSPSRGPGQPQHF.